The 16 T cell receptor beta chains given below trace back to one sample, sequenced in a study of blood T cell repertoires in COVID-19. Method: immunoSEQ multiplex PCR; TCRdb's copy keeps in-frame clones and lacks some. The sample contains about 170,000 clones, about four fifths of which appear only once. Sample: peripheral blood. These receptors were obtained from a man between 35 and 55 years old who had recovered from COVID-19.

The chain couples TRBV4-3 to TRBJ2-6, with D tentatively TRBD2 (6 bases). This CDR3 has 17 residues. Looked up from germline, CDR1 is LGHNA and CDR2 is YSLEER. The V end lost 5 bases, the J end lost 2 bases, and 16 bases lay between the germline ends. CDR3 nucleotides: TGCGCCAGCAGCTCCCAGAGGCGGGGAACTGGGGCCAACGTCCTGACTTTC. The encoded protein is CASSSQRRGTGANVLTF.

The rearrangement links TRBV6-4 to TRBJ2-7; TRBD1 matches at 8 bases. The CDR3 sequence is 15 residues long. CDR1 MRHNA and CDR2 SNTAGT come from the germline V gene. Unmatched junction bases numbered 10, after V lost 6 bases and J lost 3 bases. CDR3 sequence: CASRVPGQADYEQYF. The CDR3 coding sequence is TGTGCCAGCAGAGTACCGGGACAGGCGGACTACGAGCAGTACTTC.

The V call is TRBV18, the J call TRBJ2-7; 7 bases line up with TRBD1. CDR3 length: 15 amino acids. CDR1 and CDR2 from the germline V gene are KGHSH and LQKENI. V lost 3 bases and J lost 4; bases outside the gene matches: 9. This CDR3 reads CASSPQAGGEYEQYF. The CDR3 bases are TGTGCCAGCTCACCCCAGGCAGGGGGAGAATACGAGCAGTACTTC.

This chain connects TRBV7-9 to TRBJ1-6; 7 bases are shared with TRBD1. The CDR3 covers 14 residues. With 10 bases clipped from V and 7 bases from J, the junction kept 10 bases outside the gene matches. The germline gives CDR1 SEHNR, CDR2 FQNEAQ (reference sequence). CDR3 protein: CATKLTGENSPLHF. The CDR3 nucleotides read TGTGCCACCAAATTAACAGGGGAGAATTCACCCCTCCACTTT.

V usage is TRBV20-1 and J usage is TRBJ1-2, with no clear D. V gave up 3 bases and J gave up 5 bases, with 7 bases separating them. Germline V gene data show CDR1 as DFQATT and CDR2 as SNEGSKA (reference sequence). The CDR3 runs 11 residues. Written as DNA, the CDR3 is TGCAGTGCTAGGTCGCAGTATGGCTACACCTTC. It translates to CSARSQYGYTF.

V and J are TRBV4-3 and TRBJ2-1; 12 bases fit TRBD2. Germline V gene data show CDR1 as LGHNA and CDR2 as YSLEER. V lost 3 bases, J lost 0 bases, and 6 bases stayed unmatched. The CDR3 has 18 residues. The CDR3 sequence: CASSQLTSGGSSYNEQFF. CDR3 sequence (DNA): TGCGCCAGCAGCCAGCTGACTAGCGGGGGTAGCTCCTACAATGAGCAGTTCTTC.

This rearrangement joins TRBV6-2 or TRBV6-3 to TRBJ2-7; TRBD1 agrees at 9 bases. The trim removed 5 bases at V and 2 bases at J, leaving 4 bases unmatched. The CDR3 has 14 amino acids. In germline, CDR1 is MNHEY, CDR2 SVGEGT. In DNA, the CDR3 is TGTGCCAGCAGTCCGGGACAGGGTACCTACGAGCAGTACTTC. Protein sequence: CASSPGQGTYEQYF.

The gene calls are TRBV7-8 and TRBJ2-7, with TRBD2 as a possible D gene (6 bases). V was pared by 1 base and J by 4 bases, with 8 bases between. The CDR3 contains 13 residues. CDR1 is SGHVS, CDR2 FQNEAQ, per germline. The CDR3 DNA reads TGTGCCAGCAGCTTAGGGGGACTTTACGAGCAGTACTTC. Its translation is CASSLGGLYEQYF.

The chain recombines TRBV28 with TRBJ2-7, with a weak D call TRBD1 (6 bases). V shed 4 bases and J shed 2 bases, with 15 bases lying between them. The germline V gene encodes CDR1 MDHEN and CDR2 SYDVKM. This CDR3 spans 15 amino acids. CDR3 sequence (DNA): TGTGCCAGCAGTTCCCTCACAGGGACCACCTACGAGCAGTACTTC. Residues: CASSSLTGTTYEQYF.

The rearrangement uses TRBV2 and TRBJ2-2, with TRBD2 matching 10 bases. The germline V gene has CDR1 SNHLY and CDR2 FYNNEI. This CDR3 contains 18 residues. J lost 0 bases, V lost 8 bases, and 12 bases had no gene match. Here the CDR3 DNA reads TGTGCCAGCTTCTTTGACAGGACTAGCGGCGCGAACACCGGGGAGCTGTTTTTT. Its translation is CASFFDRTSGANTGELFF.

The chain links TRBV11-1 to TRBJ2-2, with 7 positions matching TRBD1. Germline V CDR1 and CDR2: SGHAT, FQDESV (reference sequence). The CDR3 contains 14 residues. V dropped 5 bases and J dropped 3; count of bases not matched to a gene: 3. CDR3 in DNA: TGTGCCAGCAGCCTCGACAGGGACACCGGGGAGCTGTTTTTT. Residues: CASSLDRDTGELFF.

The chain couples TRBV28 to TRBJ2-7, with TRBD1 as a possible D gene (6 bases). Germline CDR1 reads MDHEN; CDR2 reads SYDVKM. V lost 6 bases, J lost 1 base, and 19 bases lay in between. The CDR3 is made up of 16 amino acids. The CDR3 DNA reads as TGTGCCAGCAGCCCCTCGGGGCAGGGGAGTTCCTACGAGCAGTACTTC. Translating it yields CASSPSGQGSSYEQYF. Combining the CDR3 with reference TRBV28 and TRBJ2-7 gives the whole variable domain DVKVTQSSRYLVKRTGEKVFLECVQDMDHENMFWYRQDPGLGLRLIYFSYDVKMKEKGDIPEGYSVSREKKERFSLILESASTNQTSMYLCASSPSGQGSSYEQYFGPGTRLTVT.

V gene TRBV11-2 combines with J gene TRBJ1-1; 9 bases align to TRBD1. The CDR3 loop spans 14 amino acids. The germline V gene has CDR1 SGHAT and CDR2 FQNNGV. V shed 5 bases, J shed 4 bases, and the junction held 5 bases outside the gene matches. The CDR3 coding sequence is TGTGCCAGCAGCGTACAGGGGGCAAGCACTGAAGCTTTCTTT. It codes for CASSVQGASTEAFF. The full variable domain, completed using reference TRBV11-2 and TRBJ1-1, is EAGVAQSPRYKIIEKRQSVAFWCNPISGHATLYWYQQILGQGPKLLIQFQNNGVVDDSQLPKDRFSAERLKGVDSTLKIQPAKLEDSAVYLCASSVQGASTEAFFGQGTRLTVV.

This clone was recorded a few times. The CDR3 sequence: CASSPQGSGANVLTF. The CDR3, as DNA: TGTGCCAGCAGCCCACAGGGGTCTGGGGCCAACGTCCTGACTTTC. This sequence joins TRBV11-2 and TRBJ2-6, with 7 bases that match TRBD1. CDR1 is SGHAT, CDR2 FQNNGV, per germline. V trimming: 5 bases; J trimming: 1 base; junction bases outside the gene matches: 2. The CDR3 has 15 residues.

In nucleotides, the CDR3 is TGTGCCAGCAGGATCCGGGACAGGGACCAGCCCCAGCATTTT. Amino acids: CASRIRDRDQPQHF. The chain joins TRBV6-5 to TRBJ1-5, with 9 bases identical to TRBD1. Germline CDR1 is MNHEY and CDR2 is SVGAGI. Trimming removed 6 bases from V and 7 bases from J; junction bases left unmatched: 7. CDR3 length: 14 residues.

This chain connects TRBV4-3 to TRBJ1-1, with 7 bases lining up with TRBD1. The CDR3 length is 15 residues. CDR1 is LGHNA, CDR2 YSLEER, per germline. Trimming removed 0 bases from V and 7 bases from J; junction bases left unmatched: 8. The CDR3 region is CASSQDIVTGLEAFF. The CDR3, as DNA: TGCGCCAGCAGCCAAGATATTGTGACAGGGCTTGAAGCTTTCTTT.